This T cell receptor beta chain was documented in a study of blood T cell repertoires in COVID-19. Turning to the study itself: Donors in the United States, Italy and Spain gave samples during acute or convalescent COVID-19.

Only in-frame clones appear in the TCRdb table, and some are missing; sequencing was by immunoSEQ multiplex PCR. The profile shows approximately 190,000 clones, 84% of them singletons. The CDR3 consists of 15 residues. Trimming left V 0 bases short and J 4 bases short, with 11 bases between. Germline CDR1 reads SGHKS; CDR2 reads YYEKEE (reference sequence). The J gene is TRBJ1-3, the V gene TRBV5-5, with D possibly TRBD1 on 5 matching bases. Source material: peripheral blood. This sequence originates from a human donor in a cohort sampled during active COVID-19. CDR3 amino acids: CASSLGGPGGNTIYF. As DNA, the CDR3 is TGTGCCAGCAGCTTGGGGGGCCCAGGGGGAAACACCATATATTTT.